The following is a T cell receptor (beta chain) sequence with its context. With V trimmed by 3 bases and J by 0 bases, 4 bases remained unmatched. The CDR3 has 16 residues. Germline-derived CDR1 and CDR2 are MDHEN and SYDVKM. This sample was included in a study of blood T cell repertoires in COVID-19. Whole-study context: Collection of acute and convalescent COVID-19 samples took place in the United States, Italy and Spain.

TCRdb keeps only in-frame clones here, not all; method: immunoSEQ multiplex PCR. The sample lists approximately 290,000 clones, just over 90% occurring once. The chain has TRBV28 and TRBJ1-4, with 7 bases lining up with TRBD1. The material sequenced was peripheral blood. This TCR was recovered from a woman in her thirties with COVID-19, enrolled during active disease. CDR3 amino acids: CASSLYRGSTNEKLFF. CDR3 sequence (DNA): TGTGCCAGCAGTTTGTACAGGGGATCAACTAATGAAAAACTGTTTTTT.